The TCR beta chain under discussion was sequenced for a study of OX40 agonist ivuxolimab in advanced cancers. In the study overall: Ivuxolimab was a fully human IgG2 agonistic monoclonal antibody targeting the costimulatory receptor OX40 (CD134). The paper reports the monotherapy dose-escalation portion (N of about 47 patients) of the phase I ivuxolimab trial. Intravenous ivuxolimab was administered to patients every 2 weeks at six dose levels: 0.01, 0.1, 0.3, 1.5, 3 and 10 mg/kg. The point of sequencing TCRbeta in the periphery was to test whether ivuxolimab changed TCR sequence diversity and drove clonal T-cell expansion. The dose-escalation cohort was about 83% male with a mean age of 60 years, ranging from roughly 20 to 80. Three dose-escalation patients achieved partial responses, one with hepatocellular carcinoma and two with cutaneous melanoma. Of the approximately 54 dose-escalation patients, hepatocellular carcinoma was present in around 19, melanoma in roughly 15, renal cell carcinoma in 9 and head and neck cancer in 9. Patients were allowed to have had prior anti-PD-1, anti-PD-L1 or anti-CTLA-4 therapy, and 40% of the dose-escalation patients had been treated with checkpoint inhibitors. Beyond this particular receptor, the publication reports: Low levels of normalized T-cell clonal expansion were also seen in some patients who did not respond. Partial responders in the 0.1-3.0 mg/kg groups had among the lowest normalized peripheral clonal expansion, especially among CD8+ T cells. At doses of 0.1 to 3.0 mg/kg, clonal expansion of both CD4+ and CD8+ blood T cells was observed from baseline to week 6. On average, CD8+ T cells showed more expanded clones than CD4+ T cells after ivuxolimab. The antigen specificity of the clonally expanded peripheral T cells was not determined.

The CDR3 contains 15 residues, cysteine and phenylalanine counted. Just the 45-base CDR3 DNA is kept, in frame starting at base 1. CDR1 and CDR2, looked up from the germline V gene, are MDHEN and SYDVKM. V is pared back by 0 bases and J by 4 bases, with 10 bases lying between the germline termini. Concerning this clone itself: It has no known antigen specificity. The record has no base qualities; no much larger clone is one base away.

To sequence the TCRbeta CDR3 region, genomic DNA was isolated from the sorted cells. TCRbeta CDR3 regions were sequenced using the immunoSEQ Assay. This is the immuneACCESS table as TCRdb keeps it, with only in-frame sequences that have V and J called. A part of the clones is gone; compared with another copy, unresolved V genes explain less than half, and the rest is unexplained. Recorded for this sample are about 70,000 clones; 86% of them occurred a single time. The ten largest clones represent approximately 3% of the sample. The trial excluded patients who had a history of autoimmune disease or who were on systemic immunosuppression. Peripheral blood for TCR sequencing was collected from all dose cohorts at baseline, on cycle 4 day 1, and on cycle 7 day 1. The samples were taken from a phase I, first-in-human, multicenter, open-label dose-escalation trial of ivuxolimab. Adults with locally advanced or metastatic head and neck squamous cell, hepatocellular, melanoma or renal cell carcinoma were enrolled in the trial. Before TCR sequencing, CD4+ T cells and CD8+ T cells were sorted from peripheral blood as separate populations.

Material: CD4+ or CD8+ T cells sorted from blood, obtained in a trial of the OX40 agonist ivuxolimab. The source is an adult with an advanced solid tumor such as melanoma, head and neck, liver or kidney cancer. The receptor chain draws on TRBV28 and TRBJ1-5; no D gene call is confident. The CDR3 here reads CASSLWTDNNQPQHF. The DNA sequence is TGTGCCAGCAGTTTATGGACGGATAATAATCAGCCCCAGCATTTT.